Listed here is a single T cell receptor beta chain. The data originate from a study of blood T cell repertoires in COVID-19. Study overall: Samples representing acute and convalescent COVID-19 were sourced from the United States, Italy and Spain.

Original processing notes: Quantification of nucleated cells was approximated via reference gene primer amplification. The repertoire was sequenced with immunoSEQ multiplex PCR; TCRdb's copy has only in-frame clones and lacks some. V and J calls and clone size are given by that table; D and trimming were obtained from the DNA. The sample records 95,000 to 150,000 clones, 65% to 85% being singletons. Allocation to cohorts depended on clinical history reported by the participants. Symptom resolution, clearance, or two negative PCRs marked donors in Cohort 3 as recovered. With 4 bases removed from V and 3 bases from J, the gap between germline ends came to 15 bases. CDR3 length: 15 residues. Germline V gene data show CDR1 as MGHRA and CDR2 as YSYEKL.

The chain is built from TRBV4-1 and TRBJ2-5; the D gene is possibly TRBD1 (6 bases). The source is a woman in her thirties who had recovered from COVID-19. Sequenced input: PBMCs or T cells enriched from blood (not recorded which). In DNA form, the CDR3 reads TGCGCCAGCAGCCGAAAGGGGGTCGCGGAAGAGACCCAGTACTTC. Translated, it gives CASSRKGVAEETQYF.